The T cell receptor (beta chain) described here comes from a study of blood T cell repertoires in COVID-19. Study-wide background: Researchers got acute and convalescent COVID-19 samples from the United States, Italy and Spain.

In the study's own analysis: How many nucleated cells were present was estimated from reference gene primer amplification. This table comes from immunoSEQ multiplex PCR, and its TCRdb copy is limited to in-frame clones, with some not included. V and J calls and clone size are given by that table; D and trimming were obtained from the DNA. This table holds roughly 210,000 clones, about nine tenths found once. This CDR3 has 15 amino acids. With V trimmed by 6 bases and J by 5 bases, 11 bases remained unmatched. Germline V CDR1 and CDR2: SGHRS, YFSETQ. Input material: PBMCs or T cells enriched from blood (not recorded which). This chain joins TRBV5-1 and TRBJ1-1, with TRBD1 matching 9 bases. The source of this sequence is a man aged 30 to 39 in a cohort exposed to, infected with or recovered from COVID-19 (not recorded which). CDR3: CASTLTGGTVTEAFF. The CDR3 region has the DNA TGCGCCAGCACCCTGACAGGGGGGACGGTAACTGAAGCTTTCTTT.